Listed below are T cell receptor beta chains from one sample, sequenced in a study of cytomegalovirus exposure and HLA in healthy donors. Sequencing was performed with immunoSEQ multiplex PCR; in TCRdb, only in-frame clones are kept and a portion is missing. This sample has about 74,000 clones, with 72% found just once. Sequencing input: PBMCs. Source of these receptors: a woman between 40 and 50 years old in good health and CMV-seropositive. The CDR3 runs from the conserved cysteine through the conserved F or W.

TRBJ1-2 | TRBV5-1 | CASSFAEAYGYTF
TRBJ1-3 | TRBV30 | CAWSRGTDSGNTIYF
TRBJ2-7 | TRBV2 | CASSTGVSGEQYF
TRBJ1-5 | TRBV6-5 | CASRLSTVSNQPQHF
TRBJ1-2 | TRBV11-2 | CASSLKTGIDNYGYTF
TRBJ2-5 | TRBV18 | CASSLLTEETQYF
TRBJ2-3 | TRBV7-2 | CASSFQGTGTDTQYF
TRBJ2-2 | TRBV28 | CATFPDSPRSGELFF
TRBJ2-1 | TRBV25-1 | CASEGGASGENEQFF
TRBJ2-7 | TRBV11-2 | CASSHTGLAAYEQYF
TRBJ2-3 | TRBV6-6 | CASVAGGWVDTQYF
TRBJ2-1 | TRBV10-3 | CAISRLAGDGEQFF
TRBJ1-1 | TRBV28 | CASSPGQLNTEAFF
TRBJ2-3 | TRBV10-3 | CAINGPSTDTQYF
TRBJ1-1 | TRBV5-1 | CASSLRTGEGVYTEAFF
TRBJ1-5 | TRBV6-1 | CASSDPMGWTGQYSNQPQHF
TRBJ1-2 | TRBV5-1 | CASSLEQAYGYTF
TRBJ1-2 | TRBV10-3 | CAISLQTGEDGYTF
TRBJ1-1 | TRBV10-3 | CAISEWEGEAFF
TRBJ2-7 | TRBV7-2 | CASSLALLVPGEQYF
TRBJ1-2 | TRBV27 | CASSPILRGSNYGYTF
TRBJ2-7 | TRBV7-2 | CASSRWTSGSYEQYF
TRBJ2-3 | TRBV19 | CASSIRLAVTDTQYF
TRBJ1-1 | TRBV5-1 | CASSTTGKGTEAFF
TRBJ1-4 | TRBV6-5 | CASSSSGATNEKLFF
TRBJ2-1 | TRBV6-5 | CASKRRDPYNEQFF
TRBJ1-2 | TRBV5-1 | CASSLDRESQGYTF
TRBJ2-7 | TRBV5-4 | CASSMNKGLAGGEQYF
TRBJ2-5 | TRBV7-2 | CASSLGGGRETQYF
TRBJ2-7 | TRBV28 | CASIAGGTSYEQYF
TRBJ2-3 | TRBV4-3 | CASSQDGTSGTDTQYF
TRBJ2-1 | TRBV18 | CASSPRESSYNEQFF
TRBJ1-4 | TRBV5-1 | CASSLRGGRSEKLFF
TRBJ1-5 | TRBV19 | CASSIQGALHNQPQHF
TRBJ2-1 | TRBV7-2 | CASSLAINSGGEQFF
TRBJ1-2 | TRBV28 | CASSLVDLRGGYTF
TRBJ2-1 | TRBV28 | CASKLTDRGLEQFF
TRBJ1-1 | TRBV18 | CASSHTGTGVSGTEAFF
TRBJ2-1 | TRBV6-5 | CASSRTGTSNEQFF
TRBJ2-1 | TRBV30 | CAWSGEGQGGNEQFF
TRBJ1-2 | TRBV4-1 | CASSQAWSDINYGYTF
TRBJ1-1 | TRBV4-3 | CASSQGTTNTEAFF
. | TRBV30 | CAWSPTGLLFLEQYF
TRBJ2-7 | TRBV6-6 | CASSYSQGRLSYEQYF
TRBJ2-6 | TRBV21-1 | CASNHLIDSGANVLTF
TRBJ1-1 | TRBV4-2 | CASGQAGGMNTEAFF
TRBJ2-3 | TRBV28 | CASSSTSGGAWRTDTQYF
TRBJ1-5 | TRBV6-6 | CASSYSRPGTQPQHF
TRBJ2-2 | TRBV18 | CASSVSGTGELFF
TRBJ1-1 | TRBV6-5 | CASTQGIGKAFF
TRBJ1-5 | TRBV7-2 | CASSSQGGQPQHF
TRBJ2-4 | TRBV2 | CASSGTSANIQYF
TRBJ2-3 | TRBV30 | CAWSSWGLSTDTQYF
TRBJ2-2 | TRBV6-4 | CASSVTNTGELFF
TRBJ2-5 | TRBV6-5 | CASSYSVGAGQETQYF
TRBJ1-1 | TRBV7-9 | CASGPLPGGVDTEAFF